A single sample is the source of the 5 T cell receptor beta chains below, sequenced in a study of T-cell reconstitution after alpha-beta-depleted transplantation in children (TCRdb year 2016). To prepare the library, PCR was applied. Sequencer: Illumina HiSeq 2500. Molecular barcoding was employed in the preparation of TCR libraries, with unique molecular identifiers being used to normalize TCRbeta repertoire quantification. The public reads were run again by TCRdb, first through fastp at Q25 and then through MiXCR, and only productive beta chains were kept. Each CDR3 protein appears once, grouped with its most common genes and DNA. This sample lists approximately 250,000 distinct CDR3 sequences; about 26% were detected once. The ten top clones hold 2.6% of the sample. This sample's treatment or condition label indicates: allogeneic hematopoietic cell transplantation with graft depleted of TCRalphabeta T cells and CD19 B cells.

Specimen: PBMCs, collected before TCRalphabeta/CD19-depleted stem cell transplant. The source of these receptors is a girl aged 2 to 9 with Fanconi anemia, due to receive a stem cell transplant.

A few counts support this clonotype. V gene TRBV7-2 combines with J gene TRBJ1-6; D not resolved. The CDR3 is 16 amino acids. Germline V lookup: CDR1 SGHTA, CDR2 FQGNSA. Trimming pared 1 base from V and 6 bases from J, leaving 13 bases between. The CDR3 DNA reads TGTGCCAGCAGCTTAGTACGGGTCTCCATTAATTCACCCCTCCACTTT. This sequence encodes CASSLVRVSINSPLHF.

This clonotype was detected many times. This sequence joins TRBV20-1 and TRBJ2-3; the D gene is possibly TRBD2 (6 bases). CDR1 is DFQATT, CDR2 SNEGSKA, per germline (reference sequence). Trimming removed 3 bases from V and 1 base from J, with 14 bases in between. The CDR3 spans 15 residues. CDR3 sequence: CSASSFGGGTDTQYF. The CDR3 DNA reads TGCAGTGCTAGCTCGTTCGGCGGGGGCACAGATACGCAGTATTTT.

The rearrangement links TRBV5-4 to TRBJ2-5; 8 bases line up with TRBD1. Per germline, CDR1 SGHNT and CDR2 YYREEE (reference sequence). The V and J ends lost 4 bases and 6 bases, in that order; junction bases with no gene match: 11. CDR3 length equals 15 residues. CDR3 DNA: TGTGCCAGCAGCCCTTGGACAGGGAAGGAAAAGACCCAGTACTTC. It codes for CASSPWTGKEKTQYF.

The genes are TRBV25-1 and TRBJ1-4; 7 bases line up with TRBD1. The CDR3 is made up of 14 amino acids. In germline, CDR1 is MGHDK, CDR2 SYGVNS. V was clipped by 5 bases and J by 7 bases; unmatched bases: 7. In DNA, the CDR3 is TGTGCCAGCAGTCCAGCGAGGGGGCTTGAAAAACTGTTTTTT. It codes for CASSPARGLEKLFF.

This clonotype showed up just a few times. The genes are TRBV3-1 and TRBJ2-7; D call uncertain. Germline assignment: CDR1 LGHDT and CDR2 YNNKEL (reference sequence). Trimming shortened V by 4 bases and J by 4 bases, and 23 bases separated the two germline ends. This CDR3 contains 17 residues. CDR3 sequence: CASSPSINVGTNYEQYF. The CDR3 DNA sequence: TGTGCCAGCAGCCCATCAATAAATGTCGGAACTAATTACGAGCAGTACTTC.